The 21 T cell receptor beta chains below come from one sample, sequenced in a study of T cell repertoires in cytomegalovirus infection. TCRdb redid the calling of the reads with MiXCR, one entry per CDR3 protein. Of hundreds of thousands of distinct CDR3 sequences in the sample, 30% to 40% were seen once. The antigens for these receptors are not known. This specimen consisted of cultured PBMCs, obtained from culture after CMV antigen stimulation. The receptors were gathered from a human donor in good health (CMV status not recorded). Some clones in this sample may be carry-over from other donors' samples.

The chain combines TRBV19 with TRBJ2-7, with 7 positions matching TRBD1. Unmatched junction bases numbered 9, after V lost 3 bases and J lost 4 bases. The V gene's germline CDR1 is LNHDA and CDR2 SQIVND (reference sequence). The CDR3 consists of 15 residues. CDR3 sequence (DNA): TGTGCCAGTAGTATTGACGCCCGGGACAGTTACGAGCAGTACTTC. Translated: CASSIDARDSYEQYF.

This chain links TRBV7-6 with TRBJ2-2; 10 nucleotides agree with TRBD2. The V segment lost 2 bases and the J segment 7 bases; nucleotides outside the gene matches: 7. From germline, CDR1 is SGHVS and CDR2 FNYEAQ. The length of the CDR3 is 16 residues. The CDR3 loop is CASSLTAAGGDGELFF. The CDR3 nucleotides are TGTGCCAGCAGCTTAACCGCAGCGGGAGGGGACGGGGAGCTGTTTTTT.

The chain employs TRBV20-1 and TRBJ1-2; 8 nucleotides match TRBD1. The CDR3 spans 15 residues. Germline values: CDR1 DFQATT, CDR2 SNEGSKA (reference sequence). Trimming removed 3 bases from V and 5 bases from J; junction bases left unmatched: 11. The CDR3 reads CSARITGGEGYGYTF. Here the CDR3 DNA reads TGCAGTGCTAGGATAACAGGGGGTGAAGGGTATGGCTACACCTTC.

The rearrangement links TRBV6-8 to TRBJ1-3, with D uncertain. V was shortened by 8 bases and J by 1 base, with 15 bases between the two germline ends. Germline CDR1 reads MNHGY; CDR2 reads SAAAGT. CDR3 length: 15 residues. CDR3 loop: CASGRSGLSGNTIYF. CDR3 nucleotide sequence: TGTGCCAGCGGCCGGTCGGGCCTGTCTGGAAACACCATATATTTT.

V and J are TRBV4-3 and TRBJ1-5; 11 bases line up with TRBD1. CDR3 size: 16 residues. Germline CDR1 reads LGHNA; CDR2 reads YSLEER. V lost 0 bases and J lost 11; bases outside the gene matches: 9. CDR3: CASSQDGTGGLDAQHF. The CDR3 DNA reads as TGCGCCAGCAGCCAAGATGGGACAGGGGGTTTAGATGCCCAGCATTTT.

This clonotype was detected a few times. The chain joins TRBV6-1 to TRBJ2-7; 7 bases align to TRBD2. After removal of 7 bases from V and 3 bases from J, the junction contained 9 bases not matched to a gene. The CDR3 is 14 residues long. The V gene's germline CDR1 is MNHNS and CDR2 SASEGT. The CDR3 reads CASNFIWGGYEQYV. The CDR3 DNA follows: TGTGCCAGCAACTTCATTTGGGGGGGCTACGAGCAGTACGTC.

The rearrangement joins TRBV12-3 or TRBV12-4 to TRBJ2-3, with 7 bases lining up with TRBD1. CDR3 length: 14 residues. The junction had 7 bases not matched to a gene; V was cut back by 8 bases and J by 2 bases. CDR3 sequence: CASGGQSDTDTQYF. CDR3 sequence (DNA): TGTGCCAGCGGGGGACAGTCAGACACAGATACGCAGTATTTT.

Only a few counts were recorded for this clonotype. The chain has TRBV7-6 and TRBJ1-1, with 11 positions matching TRBD1. This CDR3 has 15 residues. Per germline, CDR1 SGHVS and CDR2 FNYEAQ. The V and J ends lost 3 bases and 4 bases, in that order; junction bases with no gene match: 4. Here the CDR3 reads CASSFPGTGGTEAFF. CDR3 nucleotides: TGTGCCAGCAGCTTTCCCGGGACAGGGGGCACTGAAGCTTTCTTT.

CDR3 sequence reads: CASNNVGRATEQFF. CDR3 coding DNA: TGTGCCAGTAATAATGTCGGGAGGGCCACTGAGCAGTTCTTC. The chain joins TRBV19 to TRBJ2-1; TRBD2 aligns across 8 bases. CDR1 LNHDA and CDR2 SQIVND come from the germline V gene (reference sequence). With V trimmed by 7 bases and J by 9 bases, 11 bases remained unmatched. The CDR3 sequence is 14 residues long.

The chain links TRBV7-9 to TRBJ2-1; D is perhaps TRBD2 (6 bases). V gave up 3 bases and J gave up 6 bases, with 18 bases separating them. The CDR3 has 16 amino acids. Germline V gene lookup returns CDR1 SEHNR and CDR2 FQNEAQ (reference sequence). The DNA for the CDR3 is TGTGCCAGCAGCTTGGTCGTGGCGGGACGCCGCAATGAGCAGTTCTTC. Translating gives CASSLVVAGRRNEQFF.

Only a few counts were recorded for this clonotype. This chain links TRBV7-2 with TRBJ2-3; D perhaps matches TRBD1 (6 bases). The germline CDR1 and CDR2 sequences are SGHTA and FQGNSA. V was clipped by 1 base and J by 2 bases, with 10 bases between them. The length of the CDR3 is 15 residues. This CDR3 reads CASSLGGTNTDTQYF. As DNA, the CDR3 is TGTGCCAGCAGCTTAGGGGGGACAAACACAGATACGCAGTATTTT.

The V call is TRBV7-2, the J call TRBJ2-3; 12 nucleotides match TRBD2. Germline-derived CDR1 and CDR2 are SGHTA and FQGNSA. This CDR3 has 16 residues. V trimming: 2 bases; J trimming: 4 bases; junction bases outside the gene matches: 4. The CDR3: CASSLWLAGGPDTQYF. In DNA, the CDR3 is TGTGCCAGCAGCTTATGGCTAGCGGGAGGGCCAGATACGCAGTATTTT.

CDR3 bases: TGCGCCAGCAGCCCACAGGCTAGCGGGAACAACTATGAGACCCAGTACTTC. Protein: CASSPQASGNNYETQYF. V is TRBV4-3 and J is TRBJ2-5; 9 nucleotides match TRBD2. This CDR3 contains 17 residues. V was clipped by 4 bases and J by 5 bases; unmatched bases: 14. CDR1 and CDR2 (germline): LGHNA, YSLEER.

The chain couples TRBV19 to TRBJ1-1, with 7 bases lining up with TRBD1. V gave up 5 bases and J gave up 11 bases; unmatched junction bases: 8. Germline lookup yields CDR1 LNHDA and CDR2 SQIVND (reference sequence). This CDR3 contains 12 residues. The chain's CDR3 is CASSADRARAFF. The CDR3 bases are TGTGCCAGTAGTGCTGACAGGGCTCGGGCTTTCTTT.

The chain links TRBV4-3 to TRBJ2-2, with 12 bases lining up with TRBD1. V lost 3 bases to trimming and J lost 3 bases; unmatched junction nucleotides: 11. This CDR3 comprises 19 residues. Germline V gene data show CDR1 as LGHNA and CDR2 as YSLEER. The CDR3 DNA reads TGCGCCAGCAGCCAGCCCGGGACAGGGGGCCTTGTAGACACCGGGGAGCTGTTTTTT. Translated: CASSQPGTGGLVDTGELFF.

The chain joins TRBV12-3 or TRBV12-4 to TRBJ2-1; tentatively, D is TRBD1 (5 bases). The CDR3 extends over 13 amino acids. Trimming pared 5 bases from V and 9 bases from J, leaving 14 bases between. This chain's CDR3 is CASSQGMGIEQFF. As DNA, the CDR3 is TGTGCCAGCAGTCAGGGTATGGGAATTGAGCAGTTCTTC.

In its sample, this clonotype was seen a few times. The genes are TRBV7-3 and TRBJ2-3; D ambiguous. The CDR3 extends over 13 amino acids. Trimming pared 5 bases from V and 6 bases from J, leaving 12 bases between. In germline, CDR1 is SGHTA, CDR2 FQGTGA. The CDR3 region has the DNA TGTGCCAGCAGCCCACCAAATTCGGATACGCAGTATTTT. It encodes CASSPPNSDTQYF. Filled out from reference TRBV7-3 and TRBJ2-3, the complete variable domain reads GAGVSQTPSNKVTEKGKYVELRCDPISGHTALYWYRQSLGQGPEFLIYFQGTGAADDSGLPNDRFFAVRPEGSVSTLKIQRTERGDSAVYLCASSPPNSDTQYFGPGTRLTVL.

This clonotype appeared a few times. The V gene is TRBV6-2 or TRBV6-3, the J gene TRBJ2-7, with 12 positions matching TRBD2. With V trimmed by 6 bases and J by 7 bases, 7 bases remained unmatched. This CDR3 is built from 14 residues. CDR1 MNHEY and CDR2 SVGEGT come from the germline V gene. The CDR3 spells CASRRTSGASEQYF. In DNA, the CDR3 is TGTGCCAGCAGACGGACTAGCGGGGCTTCGGAGCAGTACTTC.

This chain connects TRBV15 to TRBJ1-3; D is uncertain. V lost 0 bases and J 3 bases, leaving 6 bases between the germline ends. CDR3 size: 14 residues. Germline V lookup: CDR1 LNHNV, CDR2 YYDKDF (reference sequence). CDR3 protein: CATSREGSGNTIYF. In DNA form, the CDR3 reads TGTGCCACCAGCAGAGAGGGGAGTGGAAACACCATATATTTT.

This clonotype was picked up many times. V and J are TRBV7-2 and TRBJ2-1; D tentatively reads TRBD1 or TRBD2 (5 bases each). Germline lookup yields CDR1 SGHTA and CDR2 FQGNSA. V lost 6 bases and J lost 6, with 12 bases in between. The CDR3 runs 13 residues. Here the CDR3 DNA reads TGTGCCAGCAGAGCCGGGACCCTCAATGAGCAGTTCTTC. Its protein is CASRAGTLNEQFF.

This clonotype was seen repeatedly, ten times or more. The rearrangement links TRBV6-2 or TRBV6-3 to TRBJ2-1, with TRBD2 matching 10 bases. Losses at the gene ends were 0 bases for V and 9 bases for J; bases not matched to a gene: 8. Germline V gives CDR1 MNHEY, CDR2 SVGEGT. The CDR3 extends over 16 amino acids. This CDR3 is CASSYSSGSGRTEQFF. CDR3 nucleotides: TGTGCCAGCAGTTACTCGTCTGGTAGCGGGAGGACTGAGCAGTTCTTC.